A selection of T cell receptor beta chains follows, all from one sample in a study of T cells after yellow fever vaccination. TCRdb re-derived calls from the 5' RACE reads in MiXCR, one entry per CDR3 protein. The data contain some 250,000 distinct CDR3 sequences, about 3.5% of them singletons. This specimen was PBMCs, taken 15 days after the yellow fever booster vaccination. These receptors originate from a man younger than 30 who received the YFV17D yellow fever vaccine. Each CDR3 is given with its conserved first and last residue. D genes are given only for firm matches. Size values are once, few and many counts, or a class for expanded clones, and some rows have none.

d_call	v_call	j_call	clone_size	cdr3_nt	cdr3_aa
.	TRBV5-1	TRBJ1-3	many	TGCGCCAGCAGCCCCGCCTTGGGGGGAAACACCATATATTTT	CASSPALGGNTIYF
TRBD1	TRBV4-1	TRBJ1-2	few	TGCGCCAGCAGCCAAGATCGCAGGGACAGGGGCGCTGGCTACACCTTC	CASSQDRRDRGAGYTF
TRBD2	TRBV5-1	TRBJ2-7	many	TGCGCCAGCAGCTGGCAGGGAGCGGGGACCTCCTACGAGCAGTACTTC	CASSWQGAGTSYEQYF
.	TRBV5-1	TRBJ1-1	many	TGCGCCAGCAGCTTGGGGATGGGCGAGGGGAACACTGAAGCTTTCTTT	CASSLGMGEGNTEAFF
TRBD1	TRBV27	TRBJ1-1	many	TGTGCCAGCAGTTTCCAGGGGGACAACACTGAAGCTTTCTTT	CASSFQGDNTEAFF
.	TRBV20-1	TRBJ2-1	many	TGCAGTGCTAGGATTGGGCCTCACGACAATGAGCAGTTCTTC	CSARIGPHDNEQFF
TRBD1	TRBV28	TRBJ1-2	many	TGTGCCAGCAGACAGGGGAGGACTAACTATGGCTACACCTTC	CASRQGRTNYGYTF
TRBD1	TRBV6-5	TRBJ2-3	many	TGTGCCAGCAGATCGGACAGGGGTAGGACAGATACGCAGTATTTT	CASRSDRGRTDTQYF
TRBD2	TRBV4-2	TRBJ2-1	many	TGTGCCAGCAGCCGGGAGACTAGCGGGTACAATGAGCAGTTCTTC	CASSRETSGYNEQFF
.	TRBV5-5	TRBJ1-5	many	TGTGCCAGCAGCGTCGGACCATCTGGCAATCAGCCCCAGCATTTT	CASSVGPSGNQPQHF
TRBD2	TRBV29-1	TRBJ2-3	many	TGCAGCGTTGTCTTAGCGGGGGGGACTAGCACAGATACGCAGTATTTT	CSVVLAGGTSTDTQYF
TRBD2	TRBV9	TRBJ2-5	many	TGTGCCAGCAGCATCGGACTAGCGGCGAGGGAGACCCAGTACTTC	CASSIGLAARETQYF
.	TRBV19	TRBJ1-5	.	TGTGCCAGTAGTAACGCCGCTTATCAGCCCCAGCATTTT	CASSNAAYQPQHF
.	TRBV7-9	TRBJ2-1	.	TGTGCCAGCAGCTCTCCGAGGGCGGGCCTCGCCTACAATGAGCAGTTCTTC	CASSSPRAGLAYNEQFF
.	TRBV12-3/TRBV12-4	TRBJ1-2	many	TGTGCCAGCACCCCCGGGACCCGTGTGCGCTATAGGGATGGCTACACCTTC	CASTPGTRVRYRDGYTF
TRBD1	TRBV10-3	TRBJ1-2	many	TGTGCCATCAGTGAGAAGACAGGGAACTATGGCTACACCTTC	CAISEKTGNYGYTF
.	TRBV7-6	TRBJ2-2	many	TGTGCCAGCAGCTTAGCTGTGGTTCGGTCCCCCGGGGAGCTGTTTTTT	CASSLAVVRSPGELFF
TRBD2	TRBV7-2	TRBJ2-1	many	TGTGCCAGCCTTGTCGCGGGGGGGGCCGACAATGAGCAGTTCTTC	CASLVAGGADNEQFF
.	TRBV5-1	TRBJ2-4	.	TGCGCCAGCAGCTTGCGGGGAGAACTAGCCAAAAACATTCAGTACTTC	CASSLRGELAKNIQYF
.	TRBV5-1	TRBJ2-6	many	TGCGCCAGCAGCTTGTGGGTTCTACAGATCGACTCTGGGGCCAACGTCCTGACTTTC	CASSLWVLQIDSGANVLTF
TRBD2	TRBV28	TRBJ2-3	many	TGTGCCAGCAGTCCCTCTAGCGGGGGGGCCGTAACAGATACGCAGTATTTT	CASSPSSGGAVTDTQYF
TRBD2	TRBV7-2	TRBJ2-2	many	TGTGCCAGCAGCTTAGACGGGAGGACCGGGGAGCTGTTTTTT	CASSLDGRTGELFF
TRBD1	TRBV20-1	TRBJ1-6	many	TGCAGTGCAGAGACAGGGGGTTATAATTCACCCCTCCACTTT	CSAETGGYNSPLHF
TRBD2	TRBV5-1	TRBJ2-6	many	TGCGCCAGCAGCTTGGCTAGCGGGGGGACCTCTGGGGCCAACGTCCTGACTTTC	CASSLASGGTSGANVLTF
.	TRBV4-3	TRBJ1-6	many	TGCGCCAGCAGCCCTAAAGTCGACGCATTCTATAATTCACCCCTCCACTTT	CASSPKVDAFYNSPLHF
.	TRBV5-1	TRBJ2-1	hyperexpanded	TGCGCCAGCAGCTTGGACGAGCCTACCGACAATGAGCAGTTCTTC	CASSLDEPTDNEQFF
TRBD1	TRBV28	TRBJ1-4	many	TGTGCCAGCAGACGGACAGGGAGTCACGAAAAACTGTTTTTT	CASRRTGSHEKLFF
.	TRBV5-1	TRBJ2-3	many	TGCGCCAGCAGCCGCCGACACGACACAGATACGCAGTATTTT	CASSRRHDTDTQYF
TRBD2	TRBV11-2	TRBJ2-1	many	TGTGCCAGCAGCTTTCCGGGACTAGCGGGGGGGCGTCACAATGAGCAGTTCTTC	CASSFPGLAGGRHNEQFF
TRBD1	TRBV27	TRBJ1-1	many	TGTGCCAGCTCTATCGGACAGGGAAACACTGAAGCTTTCTTT	CASSIGQGNTEAFF
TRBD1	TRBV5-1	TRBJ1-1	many	TGCGCCAGCAGCGGATATACAGGGGTCGGCACTGAAGCTTTCTTT	CASSGYTGVGTEAFF
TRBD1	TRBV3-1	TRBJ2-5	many	TGTGCCAGCAGTACCGGACAGGTTTTAGAGACCCAGTACTTC	CASSTGQVLETQYF
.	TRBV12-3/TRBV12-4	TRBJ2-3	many	TGTGCCAGCAGTTTCTATGGGGGCGGCACAGATACGCAGTATTTT	CASSFYGGGTDTQYF
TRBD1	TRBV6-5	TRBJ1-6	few	TGTGCCGCCCCCGGGACAGCAAATTCACCCCTCCACTTT	CAAPGTANSPLHF
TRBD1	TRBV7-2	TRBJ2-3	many	TGTGCCAGCAAACTCGATAGGGGGCAGGGCAATACGCAGTATTTT	CASKLDRGQGNTQYF
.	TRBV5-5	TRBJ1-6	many	TGTGCCAGCACCCCGGGCCAGGATTCACCCCTCCACTTT	CASTPGQDSPLHF
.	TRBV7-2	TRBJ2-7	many	TGTGCCAGCAGCTCCGCCTTTACCGGCGAGCAGTACTTC	CASSSAFTGEQYF
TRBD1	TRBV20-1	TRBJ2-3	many	TGCAGTGCTGAAGACAGGGTGGAAACAGATACGCAGTATTTT	CSAEDRVETDTQYF
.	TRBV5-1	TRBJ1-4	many	TGCGCCAGCAGCATGGGGTTCAGCCGGGAGGGTGAAAAACTGTTTTTT	CASSMGFSREGEKLFF
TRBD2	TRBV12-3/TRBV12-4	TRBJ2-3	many	TGTGCCAGCAGTTTACGGAGCGGGGGACCAGATACGCAGTATTTT	CASSLRSGGPDTQYF
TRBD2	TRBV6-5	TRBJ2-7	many	TGTGCCAGCAGTTACTCAGGCGTATCTAGCGGGGGCTACGAGCAGTACTTC	CASSYSGVSSGGYEQYF
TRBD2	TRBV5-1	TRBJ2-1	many	TGCGCCAGTGGACTCGGACTAGCTTTCGACAATGAGCAGTTCTTC	CASGLGLAFDNEQFF
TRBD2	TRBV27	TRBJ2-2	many	TGTGCCAGCACTGACGGCCCGGGGGGCACCGGGGAGCTGTTTTTT	CASTDGPGGTGELFF
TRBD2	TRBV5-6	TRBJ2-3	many	TGTGCCAGCACGGGGGGGGGCGCAGATACGCAGTATTTT	CASTGGGADTQYF
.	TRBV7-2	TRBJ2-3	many	TGTGCCAGCAGCTTAAGGTTTGGGACAGATACGCAGTATTTT	CASSLRFGTDTQYF
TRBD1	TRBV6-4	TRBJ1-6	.	TGTGCCAGCAGTCGTTCACCGGGACAGCCGGATTCACCCCTCCACTTT	CASSRSPGQPDSPLHF
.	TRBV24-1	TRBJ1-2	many	TGTGCCACCAGTGATTCGGACAGACCTAACTATGGCTACACCTTC	CATSDSDRPNYGYTF
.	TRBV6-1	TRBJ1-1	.	TGTGCCAGCAGACGACTTCATGAAGGTGTTGAAGCTTTCTTT	CASRRLHEGVEAFF
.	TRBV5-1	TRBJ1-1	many	TGCGCCAGCAGCTTGAGTGTGGGAGTGAACACTGAAGCTTTCTTT	CASSLSVGVNTEAFF
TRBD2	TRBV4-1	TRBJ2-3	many	TGCGCCAGCAGCCAAGCGATCCAGGGACTAGCAATGGAAGCAGATACGCAGTATTTT	CASSQAIQGLAMEADTQYF